This T cell receptor beta chain was observed in a study of cytomegalovirus exposure and HLA in healthy donors (dated by TCRdb to about 2017). For the wider study: According to an earlier analysis of 587 of the donors, about 179 million T cells yielded approximately 120 million unique TCR beta sequences and approximately 300 Gb of sequence data. Roughly 300 gigabases of sequencing data and 78 million or so unique TCR sequences were included in an early release covering roughly 600 HLA-typed donors. Among the approximately 400 genotyped donors, approximately 77% belonged to the genetic ancestry cluster associated with self-reported Caucasian donors. The aim of the study was to test whether cataloging public T cell receptors could identify signatures of past pathogen exposure. Using immunosequencing, the study profiled T cell repertoires from about 620 subjects and related those repertoires to cytomegalovirus serostatus. Along with the approximately 700-subject first cohort, a separate validation cohort of around 110 different subjects was used. The study combined high-throughput TCR immunosequencing, statistical association of individual TCRs with disease status, and machine learning to predict cytomegalovirus infection status. In a later analysis, previously published TCR beta repertoires from more than 500 donors were re-analyzed and high-resolution HLA genotyping was added so that TCR occurrence patterns could be studied. In the later analysis, no new phenotypic data were used to find candidate immune exposures; instead, reliance was placed on TCR beta sequences and their occurrence across donors. To decide whether each TCR beta V gene segment behaved as functional or pseudogenic, an earlier analysis of over 500 of the donors relied on high-throughput TCR beta sequencing. Donor age, sex, ethnicity and CMV serostatus were compiled together with the repertoire data. A later genetic analysis took genome-wide SNP genotypes for about 55% of the roughly 700 donors and used that subset as a discovery cohort. Every discovery cohort repertoire had been produced on one sequencing platform. Both class I and class II loci were covered by HLA typing, at four-digit resolution. Typing coverage varied by locus: about 629-630 donors for A, B, C, DRB1 and DQB1; approximately 500 for DQA1; around 570 for DPA1; around 450 for DPB1. A few DR-DQ haplotypes were handled as single units for association and clustering because linkage in the cohort was strong. Among almost 400 genotyped donors of the cohort, an average of roughly 240,000 unique TCR beta nucleotide sequences were sequenced per donor, approximately 20% of them non-productive. Study-level results and caveats: When HLA alleles, especially DR and DQ, strongly co-occurred, TCR associations were difficult to assign to individual alleles. In a later analysis, the rate of TCR association differed among HLA loci, with DRB1 alleles having the most associated TCRs and HLA-C alleles having the fewest. A later genetic analysis associated a missense DCLRE1C variant with V-gene and J-gene trimming of TCR beta chains, and an independent cohort replicated the association. For the cohort, immune exposure information was limited to CMV serostatus. Most TCR sequences were seen in very few donors, while some public TCRs were found in many individuals. A further reported finding was that TCR beta sequences accurately predicted the HLA-A and HLA-B alleles for most subjects in the first cohort. A few of the identified cytomegalovirus-associated TCR beta chains were confirmed in vitro to be specific for cytomegalovirus antigens. Some IMGT-functional V segments, including TRBV6-2 and TRBV6-3, could not be distinguished by the 87-base-pair reads and were therefore excluded. Only TCR beta chains were sequenced in this cohort, and the absence of alpha or paired-chain data limited detectable features. The classifier was reported to diagnose cytomegalovirus status with high specificity and sensitivity in both the original cohort and the validation cohort. Because counts were too low, approximately 15 rarely observed V segments, including chromosome 9 orphons, were excluded from the earlier analysis of 500 to 700 of the donors. An earlier analysis of approximately 500 of the donors showed that most TCR beta V segments appeared in productive rearrangements either about 87% or about 30% of the time, which broadly matched IMGT annotations. A cluster of highly shared sequence variants was judged likely to be a technical artifact of the sequencing pipeline. A later analysis found that most CMV-associated TCR beta chains appeared HLA-restricted, with HLA associations seemingly driven largely by CMV exposure. The authors suggested that the approach could potentially be extended to other disease states and immunological phenotypes. A total of 164 TCR beta chains were listed by the study as associated with cytomegalovirus. Correlated functional status among segregating V segments might be attributable to linkage disequilibrium, but an unknown experimental factor could not be ruled out. Because some donors lacked HLA typing at each locus, the association tests relied only on the typed subset. Presence/absence analyses assumed roughly uniform sequencing depth across donors, an assumption that may not hold. A later analysis found that HLA-associated TCR beta chains were more clonally expanded and had lower generation probabilities than equally common non-associated chains. In a later genetic analysis, fewer N-insertions in productive TCRs were reported among donors in an Asian-associated ancestry cluster than the roughly 670-donor mean. A later analysis reported that several top co-occurrence clusters appeared linked to parvovirus B19, influenza, CMV and Epstein-Barr virus. In a later analysis, around 17,000 TCR beta sequences were associated with specific HLA alleles at a false discovery rate of 0.05.

The cohort comprised fewer than 700 healthy bone marrow donors. Cohort members were all nominally healthy when sampled, although unrecorded immune exposures were likely present. The donor was CMV seronegative and belonged to the group of under 400 seronegative cohort members. A peripheral blood sample was collected from each donor, and TCR beta sequencing was performed on peripheral blood mononuclear cells. Genomic DNA was extracted from the blood cell samples with the Qiagen DNeasy Blood Extraction Kit. Turning to this clone: It has no known antigen specificity. No much larger clonotype is one base removed from it; base qualities were not supplied.

From its cysteine to its phenylalanine, the CDR3 spans 13 amino acids. CDR3 DNA is the only sequence kept; it has 39 bases, read in frame from the first base. A distance of 11 bases separates the germline ends of V and J, which lose 2 bases and 7 bases respectively. The germline V gene encodes CDR1 GTSNPN and CDR2 SVGIG (reference sequence). The library was built by means of the immunoSEQ multiplex PCR assay. For the multiplex PCR, a mixture combining 60 forward primers for TCR Vbeta segments and 13 reverse primers for TCR Jbeta segments was used. A multiplex PCR assay on genomic DNA amplified the CDR3 region of rearranged TCR beta genes. On the Illumina HiSeq System, the amplified TCR beta libraries were sequenced as 87-base-pair reads. As for the authors' bioinformatics: A later analysis counted 75 million to 100 million unique TCR beta chains across the 500 to 850 repertoires, and roughly 9.9 million of these chains were shared by at least two donors. Raw reads were error-corrected and collapsed into unique sequences by a nearest-neighbor algorithm in which closely related sequences were merged to remove PCR and sequencing errors. Alignment of CDR3 sequences to IMGT reference sequences was used to assign V, D and J gene segments. For a sequence to be retained, a match of at least six nucleotides was required to both a V gene segment and a J gene segment. Rearrangements were called productive when the CDR3 lacked stop codons and stayed in frame with V and J; all others were non-productive. Following IMGT convention, CDR3 was defined as the stretch from the second conserved V-encoded cysteine up to the conserved J-encoded phenylalanine. The earlier analysis of a few hundred of the donors excluded any sequence lacking an unambiguous match to a single V gene segment. An earlier analysis of about 600 of the donors called V segments functional above 56.7% productive rearrangements and segregating when the between-donor standard deviation exceeded 5%. A statistical classification framework was built for diagnosing cytomegalovirus status from the catalog of TCR beta chain sequences. In a later analysis, TCR nucleotide sequences were compared against IMGT/GENE-DB human TR gene sequences so that V and J genes could be assigned. In a later analysis, CDR3 sequences and most-parsimonious VDJ recombination scenarios were assigned using the TCRdist pipeline. In a later analysis, each TCR beta chain was defined by its CDR3 amino acid sequence together with its V-gene family, and reads without a unique V-gene family were excluded. A later analysis removed over 500 highly shared, low-generation-probability nucleotide sequences to deal with suspected cross-contamination and a sequencing artifact. In a later analysis, a clonal expansion index was calculated for each public chain from normalized within-repertoire ranks of inferred template counts. A later analysis computed generation probabilities with a VDJ recombination model fitted to out-of-frame rearrangements, and checked the results against IGoR. In a later analysis, hypergeometric tests were used to score TCR-TCR, TCR-HLA and TCR-CMV co-occurrence, with a repertoire-size bias correction applied to TCR pairs. To estimate false discovery rates, a later analysis permuted the HLA or CMV assignments 20 times. In a later analysis, co-occurring TCRs were grouped using DBSCAN, with TCRdist sequence similarity added in when clustering inside HLA-allele-positive subsets. Repertoires with fewer than 30,000 or more than 120,000 public chains, plus five repertoires with anomalous nucleotide sharing, were excluded from co-occurrence clustering. Not all clones reach the TCRdb copy of this immuneACCESS table, which keeps in-frame sequences only. Checked studies attribute under half of the gap to unresolved V genes and leave the rest unexplained. The D gene and trimming were derived from the DNA, and the V and J assignments and clone size from that table. Across this sample there are some 180,000 clones, with roughly four fifths seen only once. Jointly, the top ten make up 2.9% of the sample.

The chain is assembled from TRBV30 and TRBJ2-2; the D gene is perhaps TRBD1, from 5 matching bases. The TCR sequence derives from a male donor in good health and CMV-seronegative. The sample consisted of PBMCs. The sequenced DNA: TGTGCCTGGAGTCCAGGGTACGTCGGGGAGCTGTTTTTT. This gives the protein CAWSPGYVGELFF.